These 23 T cell receptor beta chains were sequenced from one sample in a study of CD4 T cell repertoires in COVID-19. Assay: immunoSEQ multiplex PCR; the TCRdb copy retains only in-frame clones and omits some. The table has over 75,000 clones, under 90% seen once. This specimen was CD4+ T cells from peripheral blood, taken after recovery from COVID-19. All receptors derive from a human donor who had COVID-19.

The J gene is TRBJ2-3, the V gene TRBV3-1 (or the pseudogene TRBV3-2), with 10 bases that match TRBD2. The length of the CDR3 is 17 residues. Germline values: CDR1 LGHDT, CDR2 YNNKEL (reference sequence). The J segment lost 5 bases and the V segment lost 4 bases, leaving 12 bases of the junction unmatched. CDR3 residues: CASSPYARTSGLDTQYF. In DNA form, the CDR3 reads TGTGCCAGCAGCCCCTACGCACGGACTAGCGGATTAGATACGCAGTATTTT.

The chain employs TRBV4-1 and TRBJ1-3; D perhaps matches TRBD1 (6 bases). V was cut by 4 bases and J by 1 base, with 8 bases left in between. Germline V gives CDR1 MGHRA, CDR2 YSYEKL. The CDR3 consists of 14 residues. The CDR3 bases are TGCGCCAGCAGCCCCCAGGGGTCTGGAAACACCATATATTTT. This gives the protein CASSPQGSGNTIYF.

Written as DNA, the CDR3 is TGTGCCAGCACCACTTCCGAGTCACCCCTCCACTTT. Protein: CASTTSESPLHF. The V gene is TRBV28, the J gene TRBJ1-6; D gene unclear. The CDR3 runs 12 residues. V gave up 7 bases and J gave up 10 bases, with 11 bases separating them. The germline V gene encodes CDR1 MDHEN and CDR2 SYDVKM.

The V gene is TRBV7-8, the J gene TRBJ1-6; D is undetermined. Trimming shortened V by 1 base and J by 7 bases, and 11 bases separated the two germline ends. CDR1 is SGHVS and CDR2 is FQNEAQ in the germline V gene. The CDR3 consists of 15 residues. CDR3 amino acids: CASSLDSPVNSPLHF. The CDR3 region has the DNA TGTGCCAGCAGCTTAGATAGCCCGGTCAATTCACCCCTCCACTTT.

This clone showed up just a few times. The CDR3 DNA is TGTGCCAGCAGCTTAAAAGCCGGTCCCTACGAGCAGTACTTC. Amino acid sequence: CASSLKAGPYEQYF. J is TRBJ2-7 and V is TRBV7-2; no firm D call. The CDR3 contains 14 residues. The V gene lost 2 bases and the J gene lost 2 bases, with 10 bases spanning the gap. Germline assignment: CDR1 SGHTA and CDR2 FQGNSA.

This sequence joins TRBV10-1 and TRBJ2-1; 13 positions match TRBD2. The V segment lost 6 bases and the J segment 5 bases; nucleotides outside the gene matches: 7. This CDR3 has 16 amino acids. From germline, CDR1 is WNHNN and CDR2 SYGVQD (reference sequence). CDR3 amino acids: CASRTLTSGRHNEQFF. In DNA form, the CDR3 reads TGCGCCAGCAGGACCCTGACTAGCGGGAGGCACAATGAGCAGTTCTTC.

The V gene is TRBV28, the J gene TRBJ1-2; possible D gene TRBD1, 5 bases. This CDR3 is 14 amino acids long. In germline, CDR1 is MDHEN, CDR2 SYDVKM. V was trimmed by 6 bases and J by 8 bases, leaving 19 bases between them. Here the CDR3 reads CASRSDSDAIGYTF. The CDR3 nucleotides read TGTGCCAGCAGGTCCGACAGTGACGCTATCGGCTACACCTTC.

The V gene is TRBV4-2, the J gene TRBJ1-2; D gene uncertain. The CDR3 extends over 14 amino acids. Trimming took 0 bases from V and 2 from J, leaving 7 bases between them. Germline CDR1 LGHNA, CDR2 YNFKEQ. This CDR3 is CASSQDGRNYGYTF. The DNA for the CDR3 is TGTGCCAGCAGCCAAGATGGCAGAAACTATGGCTACACCTTC.

The chain couples TRBV16 to TRBJ2-7; tentatively, D is TRBD1 or TRBD2 (5 bases each). Germline V gene data show CDR1 as KGHSY and CDR2 as FQNENV. The V end was cut by 4 bases, the J end by 4 bases, with 14 bases between. This CDR3 has 14 amino acids. The CDR3 DNA sequence: TGTGCCAGCAGCCCCCGGGGACCTGGGTACGAGCAGTACTTC. Its translation: CASSPRGPGYEQYF.

This chain links TRBV7-2 with TRBJ2-3; 11 nucleotides line up with TRBD2. With V trimmed by 8 bases and J by 3 bases, 4 bases remained unmatched. The germline V gene encodes CDR1 SGHTA and CDR2 FQGNSA. CDR3 size: 14 residues. This chain's CDR3 is CASVLAGGTDTQYF. The CDR3 DNA reads TGTGCCAGCGTTCTAGCGGGAGGTACAGATACGCAGTATTTT.

V usage is TRBV30 and J usage is TRBJ1-4; D gene uncertain. The germline CDR1 and CDR2 sequences are GTSNPN and SVGIG (reference sequence). This CDR3 is built from 14 residues. Trimming shortened V by 1 base and J by 8 bases, and 14 bases separated the two germline ends. CDR3 DNA sequence: TGTGCCTGGAGTGAAGGTGCGACCGGAGAAAAACTGTTTTTT. Its translation is CAWSEGATGEKLFF. Based on the CDR3 plus reference TRBV30 and TRBJ1-4, the full variable domain is SQTIHQWPATLVQPVGSPLSLECTVEGTSNPNLYWYRQAAGRGLQLLFYSVGIGQISSEVPQNLSASRPQDRQFILSSKKLLLSDSGFYLCAWSEGATGEKLFFGSGTQLSVL.

The chain joins TRBV21-1 to TRBJ2-5; the D call of TRBD2 is as the table states it, not checked on the DNA. TRBV21-1 is described as a pseudogene. The CDR3 runs to 18 residues. The CDR3 loop is CASSKAGVAGGPRETQYF. For the CDR3, the DNA is TGTGCCAGCAGCAAAGCGGGGGTAGCGGGAGGGCCGAGAGAGACCCAGTACTTC.

CDR3 sequence reads: CASSSNEAGEQYF. The CDR3 nucleotides read TGTGCCAGCAGCTCTAATGAAGCGGGCGAGCAGTACTTC. The J gene is TRBJ2-7, the V gene TRBV12-3 or TRBV12-4, with a tentative D call TRBD2 (6 bases). Trimming pared 6 bases from V and 6 bases from J, leaving 15 bases between. CDR3 length equals 13 residues.

This chain connects TRBV7-8 to TRBJ2-6; 8 bases fit TRBD1. Germline loops: CDR1 SGHVS, CDR2 FQNEAQ. The length of the CDR3 is 17 residues. V trimming: 2 bases; J trimming: 3 bases; junction bases outside the gene matches: 6. The CDR3 DNA sequence: TGTGCCAGCAGCTTACCCCAGGGGGCGAATGGGGCCAACGTCCTGACTTTC. Amino acid sequence: CASSLPQGANGANVLTF.

This clone was detected only once. The chain has TRBV30 and TRBJ1-4; D uncertain. Germline V lookup: CDR1 GTSNPN, CDR2 SVGIG (reference sequence). V was shortened by 3 bases and J by 5 bases, with 10 bases between the two germline ends. CDR3 length: 13 residues. The CDR3 DNA sequence: TGTGCCTGGAGAATCGGAGGGAATGAAAAACTGTTTTTT. Translating gives CAWRIGGNEKLFF. Combining the CDR3 with reference TRBV30 and TRBJ1-4 gives the whole variable domain SQTIHQWPATLVQPVGSPLSLECTVEGTSNPNLYWYRQAAGRGLQLLFYSVGIGQISSEVPQNLSASRPQDRQFILSSKKLLLSDSGFYLCAWRIGGNEKLFFGSGTQLSVL.

CDR3 amino acids: CAISEGPRGNHEQFF. The CDR3 DNA reads TGTGCCATCAGTGAAGGTCCGAGAGGGAACCATGAGCAGTTCTTC. The rearrangement joins TRBV10-3 to TRBJ2-1, with a weak D call TRBD2 (5 bases). With 3 bases removed from V and 8 bases from J, the gap between germline ends came to 17 bases. This CDR3 comprises 15 residues. Germline V gene data show CDR1 as ENHRY and CDR2 as SYGVKD.

The rearrangement uses TRBV7-6 and TRBJ1-6, with 10 bases aligning to TRBD1. The CDR3 extends over 16 amino acids. Germline V lookup: CDR1 SGHVS, CDR2 FNYEAQ. V trimming: 5 bases; J trimming: 8 bases; junction bases outside the gene matches: 9. The CDR3 sequence is CASSPAGTGVDSPLHF. CDR3 DNA: TGTGCCAGCAGCCCTGCCGGGACAGGGGTCGATTCACCCCTCCACTTT.

This clone was seen many times. The DNA for the CDR3 is TGTGCCAGCAAAGGGCCGTTCTATGGCTACACCTTC. Encoded protein: CASKGPFYGYTF. The genes are TRBV2 and TRBJ1-2; no clear D gene. The V gene's germline CDR1 is SNHLY and CDR2 FYNNEI. Trimming shortened V by 7 bases and J by 4 bases, and 10 bases separated the two germline ends. This CDR3 region has 12 residues. Full variable domain (missing parts from reference TRBV2 and TRBJ1-2): EPEVTQTPSHQVTQMGQEVILRCVPISNHLYFYWYRQILGQKVEFLVSFYNNEISEKSEIFDDQFSVERPDGSNFTLKIRSTKLEDSAMYFCASKGPFYGYTFGSGTRLTVV.

This clone was seen more than once but under ten times. This chain connects TRBV5-4 to TRBJ2-7; TRBD1 matches 7 bases. The germline V gene has CDR1 SGHNT and CDR2 YYREEE (reference sequence). This CDR3 is built from 15 residues. With V trimmed by 4 bases and J by 2 bases, 9 bases remained unmatched. The CDR3 nucleotides are TGTGCCAGCAGCGTTCCCGGGACAGCGACCTACGAGCAGTACTTC. Translation: CASSVPGTATYEQYF.

This clone was counted a few times. The V and J genes are TRBV2 and TRBJ2-5; no clear D gene. The V end lost 1 base, the J end lost 7 bases, and 19 bases lay between the germline ends. CDR1 and CDR2 from the germline V gene are SNHLY and FYNNEI. This CDR3 is built from 16 residues. The CDR3 here is CASSEDFGQRTGTQYF. As DNA, the CDR3 is TGTGCCAGCAGTGAAGATTTCGGCCAGCGCACGGGGACCCAGTACTTC.

This chain links TRBV30 with TRBJ2-5; D perhaps matches TRBD1 (6 bases). Looked up from germline, CDR1 is GTSNPN and CDR2 is SVGIG (reference sequence). The CDR3 runs to 13 residues. Trimming stripped 3 bases from V and 4 bases from J, with 12 bases between. CDR3 protein: CAWRRTDIETQYF. DNA of the CDR3: TGTGCCTGGAGGCGGACAGATATAGAGACCCAGTACTTC.

This chain uses TRBV11-2 with TRBJ2-3; 12 bases agree with TRBD2. Germline assignment: CDR1 SGHAT and CDR2 FQNNGV. The CDR3 loop spans 16 amino acids. V shed 4 bases, J shed 2 bases, and the junction held 4 bases outside the gene matches. In DNA form, the CDR3 reads TGTGCCAGCAGCTCCCTAGCGGGGGGGAACACAGATACGCAGTATTTT. Translating it yields CASSSLAGGNTDTQYF.

The V call is TRBV9, the J call TRBJ2-3, with 9 nucleotides matching TRBD1. The CDR3 length is 16 residues. With 4 bases clipped from V and 5 bases from J, the junction kept 11 bases outside the gene matches. CDR1 is SGDLS and CDR2 is YYNGEE in the germline V gene. The CDR3 is CASSTRTGDKGDTQYF. DNA for the CDR3: TGTGCCAGCAGCACGCGGACAGGGGATAAGGGAGATACGCAGTATTTT.